The present entry profiles one T cell receptor (beta chain) with its context. Its matching antigen is unknown. CDR1 and CDR2 (germline): SGHRS, YFSETQ. The V gene lost 3 bases and the J gene lost 4 bases, with 36 bases spanning the gap. The CDR3 is made up of 22 amino acids. Sequencing used immunoSEQ multiplex PCR; TCRdb keeps in-frame clones, though not all of them. The sample carries about 130,000 clones, around 90% recorded once. This specimen comes from a study of T cell responses to AZD1222 COVID-19 vaccine. Study results and limitations: Spike-specific TCR breadth and depth rose after two AZD1222 doses. AZD1222 recipients seropositive at baseline numbered only six or seven. Nearly half of spike-specific TCRs reportedly target variant regions that are unmutated in the B.1.351 and B.1.1.7 variants.

This chain joins TRBV5-1 and TRBJ2-3, with TRBD2 as a possible D gene (6 bases). The source material was peripheral blood, sampled on day 0 of MenACWY control vaccination. The receptor comes from an adult in good health. CDR3 protein: CASSSGLIPSYSTFRVSDTQYF. For the CDR3, the DNA is TGCGCCAGCAGCTCGGGACTCATTCCTTCTTACAGCACCTTTAGAGTTTCAGATACGCAGTATTTT.